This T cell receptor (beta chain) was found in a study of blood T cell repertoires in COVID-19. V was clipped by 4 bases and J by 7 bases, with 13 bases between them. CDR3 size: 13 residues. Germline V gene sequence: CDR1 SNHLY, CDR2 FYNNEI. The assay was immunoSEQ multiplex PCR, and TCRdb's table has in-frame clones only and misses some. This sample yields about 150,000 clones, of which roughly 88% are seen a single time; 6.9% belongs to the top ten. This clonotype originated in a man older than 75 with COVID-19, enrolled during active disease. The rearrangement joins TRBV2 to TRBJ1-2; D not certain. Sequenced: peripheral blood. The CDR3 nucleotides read TGTGCCAGCAGTGCCGAGGGTATCGGTGGCTACACCTTC. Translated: CASSAEGIGGYTF. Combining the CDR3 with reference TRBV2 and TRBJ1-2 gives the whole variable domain EPEVTQTPSHQVTQMGQEVILRCVPISNHLYFYWYRQILGQKVEFLVSFYNNEISEKSEIFDDQFSVERPDGSNFTLKIRSTKLEDSAMYFCASSAEGIGGYTFGSGTRLTVV.